This T cell receptor (beta chain) stems from a study of cytomegalovirus exposure and HLA in healthy donors. Looking at the study overall: The roughly 120 validation repertoires, a later analysis reported, used the same platform as the roughly 710 first-cohort repertoires. Study-level findings and limits: First-cohort TCR clusters tended to co-occur in the roughly 130 validation repertoires, a later analysis found.

The CDR3 is made up of 12 amino acids. V lost 0 bases and J lost 7, with 4 bases in between. Germline V gene lookup returns CDR1 SGHDN and CDR2 FVKESK. Worth noting for this clone: Antigen specificity is unknown.

Assay: immunoSEQ multiplex PCR; the TCRdb copy retains only in-frame clones and omits some. The table lists about 250,000 clones, roughly nine tenths of them singletons. Sequenced input: PBMCs. This clonotype originated in a man younger than 35 in good health and CMV-seropositive. V gene TRBV14 combines with J gene TRBJ1-5; D ambiguous. The CDR3 here is CASSQDSQPQHF. The CDR3 coding sequence is TGTGCCAGCAGCCAAGACTCACAGCCCCAGCATTTT. Together with reference TRBV14 and TRBJ1-5, the CDR3 gives the full variable domain: EAGVTQFPSHSVIEKGQTVTLRCDPISGHDNLYWYRRVMGKEIKFLLHFVKESKQDESGMPNNRFLAERTGGTYSTLKVQPAELEDSGVYFCASSQDSQPQHFGDGTRLSIL.